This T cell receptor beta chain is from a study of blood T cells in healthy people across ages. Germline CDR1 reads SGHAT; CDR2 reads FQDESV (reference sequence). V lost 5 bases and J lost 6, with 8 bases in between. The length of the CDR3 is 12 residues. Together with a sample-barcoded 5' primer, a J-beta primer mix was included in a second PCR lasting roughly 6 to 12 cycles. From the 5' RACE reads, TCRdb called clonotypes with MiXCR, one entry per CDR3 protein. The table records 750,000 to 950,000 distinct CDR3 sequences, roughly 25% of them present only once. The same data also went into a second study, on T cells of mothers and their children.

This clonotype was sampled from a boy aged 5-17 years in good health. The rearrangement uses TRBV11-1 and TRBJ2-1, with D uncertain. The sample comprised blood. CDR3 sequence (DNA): TGTGCCAGCAGCCTAAGAACCAATGAGCAGTTCTTC. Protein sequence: CASSLRTNEQFF.